This T cell receptor beta chain was captured in a study of T cell responses to AZD1222 COVID-19 vaccine. Study-level findings and limits: Only 5 or 6 people who got AZD1222 tested seropositive at baseline. Spike was spanned by vaccine-associated CD4 TCRs, with dominance at 160-218 and 743-854. Donors in the cohort were predominantly white British and more often female, and clonal diversity was possibly underestimated. Close to half of spike-specific TCRs reportedly recognize unmutated variant regions.

Measured with immunoSEQ multiplex PCR; TCRdb has only the in-frame clones, and not every one. This table holds some 56,000 clones, roughly 88% found once. V was pared by 1 base and J by 7 bases, with 8 bases of the junction left unmatched. The CDR3 contains 15 residues. CDR1 and CDR2 (germline): SGHDT, YYEEEE. Concerning this clone itself: Antigen specificity is unknown.

The sequencing used peripheral blood, collected on day 0 of AZD1222 vaccination. The TCR comes from an adult in good health. The chain combines TRBV5-6 with TRBJ1-1; 9 bases agree with TRBD1. The CDR3 protein is CASSLKVTGGSEAFF. CDR3 nucleotides: TGTGCCAGCAGCTTGAAGGTGACAGGGGGTAGTGAAGCTTTCTTT.